This is a list of T cell receptor beta chains from one sample in a study of technical replicates of blood from several donors. Generated by immunoSEQ multiplex PCR, the TCRdb table keeps only in-frame clones and is missing some. The sample shows around 54,000 clones, more than 95% of them seen only once. The source material was T cells isolated from PBMCs. These receptors originate from a human donor in good health. Each CDR3 is given with its conserved first and last residue. D genes are given only for firm matches. Clone sizes are given selectively: once, few, many, or a class where the clone is expanded.

D: NA
size: NA
J: TRBJ1-5
length: 15
V: TRBV7-2
CDR3: CASSYTGDSNQPQHF
DNA: TGTGCCAGCAGCTATACTGGAGATAGCAATCAGCCCCAGCATTTT

D: NA
size: NA
J: TRBJ1-3
length: 17
V: TRBV11-2
CDR3: CASSLDVGTGRGNTIYF
DNA: TGTGCCAGCAGCTTAGATGTTGGCACCGGGAGAGGAAACACCATATATTTT

D: TRBD1
size: NA
J: TRBJ1-5
length: 12
V: TRBV6-5
CDR3: CASRQGNQPQHF
DNA: TGTGCCAGCAGACAGGGGAATCAGCCCCAGCATTTT

D: TRBD2
size: NA
J: TRBJ2-7
length: 16
V: TRBV7-2
CDR3: CASSLSSGGFPYEQYF
DNA: TGTGCCAGCAGCTTGAGCTCGGGGGGGTTCCCCTACGAGCAGTACTTC

D: NA
size: NA
J: TRBJ2-7
length: 16
V: TRBV4-3
CDR3: CASSQDLAQRAYEQYF
DNA: TGCGCCAGCAGCCAAGATCTTGCTCAGAGGGCCTACGAGCAGTACTTC

D: TRBD2
size: NA
J: TRBJ2-7
length: 15
V: TRBV6-5
CDR3: CASSYSLAGIYEQYF
DNA: TGTGCCAGCAGTTACTCACTAGCGGGTATCTACGAGCAGTACTTC

D: NA
size: NA
J: TRBJ2-2
length: 14
V: TRBV27
CDR3: CASSLGPNTGELFF
DNA: TGTGCCAGCAGTTTAGGCCCTAACACCGGGGAGCTGTTTTTT

D: NA
size: NA
J: TRBJ1-2
length: 12
V: TRBV6-5
CDR3: CASKRGLDGYTF
DNA: TGTGCCAGCAAAAGGGGTTTGGATGGCTACACCTTC

D: NA
size: NA
J: TRBJ2-5
length: 14
V: TRBV11-3
CDR3: CASSFGAGPETQYF
DNA: TGTGCCAGCAGCTTTGGGGCGGGGCCGGAGACCCAGTACTTC

D: TRBD1
size: NA
J: TRBJ2-7
length: 16
V: TRBV7-9
CDR3: CASSLGGGQGELEQYF
DNA: TGTGCCAGCAGCTTAGGGGGTGGACAGGGGGAACTCGAGCAGTACTTC

D: NA
size: NA
J: TRBJ2-6
length: 17
V: TRBV18
CDR3: CASSPLRLDSGANVLTF
DNA: TGTGCCAGCTCACCCTTGCGGTTGGACTCTGGGGCCAACGTCCTGACTTTC

D: NA
size: NA
J: TRBJ2-3
length: 15
V: TRBV11-2
CDR3: CASSLDGGLTDTQYF
DNA: TGTGCCAGCAGCTTAGATGGAGGCCTCACAGATACGCAGTATTTT

D: TRBD2
size: NA
J: TRBJ2-7
length: 14
V: TRBV19
CDR3: CASSIASGSYEQYF
DNA: TGTGCCAGTAGTATAGCTAGCGGGAGCTACGAGCAGTACTTC

D: TRBD2
size: NA
J: TRBJ2-5
length: 15
V: TRBV19
CDR3: CASRTSSGSYETQYF
DNA: TGTGCCAGTAGAACGTCTAGCGGGAGCTATGAGACCCAGTACTTC

D: TRBD1
size: NA
J: TRBJ1-5
length: 14
V: TRBV11-3
CDR3: CASSQTGDNQPQHF
DNA: TGTGCCAGCAGCCAGACAGGGGACAATCAGCCCCAGCATTTT

D: TRBD1
size: NA
J: TRBJ2-7
length: 14
V: TRBV29-1
CDR3: CSVDGQTGGYEQYF
DNA: TGCAGCGTTGATGGACAGACAGGGGGCTACGAGCAGTACTTC

D: NA
size: NA
J: TRBJ2-7
length: 16
V: TRBV5-6
CDR3: CASSSPYDSFSYEQYF
DNA: TGTGCCAGCAGCTCACCCTACGACAGTTTCTCCTACGAGCAGTACTTC

D: NA
size: NA
J: TRBJ2-7
length: 21
V: TRBV5-1
CDR3: CASSLAWGSQSVRRSSYEQYF
DNA: TGCGCCAGCAGCTTGGCCTGGGGCTCCCAATCGGTGAGAAGGAGCTCCTACGAGCAGTACTTC

D: TRBD1
size: NA
J: TRBJ1-5
length: 19
V: TRBV28
CDR3: CASSPPGGQITYSNQPQHF
DNA: TGTGCCAGCAGTCCCCCCGGGGGACAGATCACGTATAGCAATCAGCCCCAGCATTTT

D: NA
size: NA
J: TRBJ2-7
length: 15
V: TRBV11-1
CDR3: CASSRSSASSYEQYF
DNA: TGTGCCAGCAGCCGATCTAGCGCCAGCTCCTACGAGCAGTACTTC

D: NA
size: NA
J: TRBJ2-1
length: 11
V: TRBV29-1
CDR3: CSVSRAHEQFF
DNA: TGCAGCGTCTCCCGAGCGCATGAGCAGTTCTTC

D: NA
size: NA
J: TRBJ2-7
length: 13
V: TRBV5-6
CDR3: CASSLVTSYEQYF
DNA: TGTGCCAGCAGCTTGGTTACTTCCTACGAGCAGTACTTC

D: NA
size: NA
J: TRBJ1-1
length: 13
V: TRBV10-3
CDR3: CAISEGGDTEAFF
DNA: TGTGCCATCAGTGAAGGGGGGGACACTGAAGCTTTCTTT

D: TRBD2
size: NA
J: TRBJ2-3
length: 14
V: TRBV29-1
CDR3: CSVVGWAGADTQYF
DNA: TGCAGCGTTGTGGGGTGGGCGGGAGCAGATACGCAGTATTTT

D: NA
size: NA
J: TRBJ1-5
length: 15
V: TRBV5-1
CDR3: CASSLDGESNQPQHF
DNA: TGCGCCAGCAGCTTGGATGGGGAGAGCAATCAGCCCCAGCATTTT

D: NA
size: once
J: TRBJ2-1
length: 15
V: TRBV5-1
CDR3: CASSLDGGDAREQFF
DNA: TGCGCCAGCAGCTTGGACGGCGGGGATGCCCGTGAGCAGTTCTTC

D: NA
size: once
J: TRBJ2-7
length: 15
V: TRBV11-2
CDR3: CASSLDGVASHEQYF
DNA: TGTGCCAGCAGCTTAGACGGAGTAGCTTCCCACGAGCAGTACTTC

D: TRBD2
size: NA
J: TRBJ2-7
length: 18
V: TRBV4-3
CDR3: CASSQRFLAGEVTSEQYF
DNA: TGCGCCAGCAGCCAACGCTTTTTAGCGGGAGAGGTTACTAGCGAGCAGTACTTC

D: TRBD2
size: NA
J: TRBJ2-1
length: 15
V: TRBV5-4
CDR3: CASSLMAGGSNEQFF
DNA: TGTGCCAGCAGCTTGATGGCGGGAGGGAGCAATGAGCAGTTCTTC

D: NA
size: NA
J: TRBJ2-5
length: 11
V: TRBV20-1
CDR3: CSARDHKTQYF
DNA: TGCAGTGCTAGAGATCACAAGACCCAGTACTTC

D: TRBD1
size: NA
J: TRBJ1-1
length: 16
V: TRBV28
CDR3: CASSGPGQGKGTEAFF
DNA: TGTGCCAGCAGTGGGCCGGGACAGGGGAAAGGCACTGAAGCTTTCTTT

D: TRBD1
size: NA
J: TRBJ1-2
length: 14
V: TRBV29-1
CDR3: CSVEGQGAVYGYTF
DNA: TGCAGCGTTGAAGGACAGGGGGCGGTCTATGGCTACACCTTC

D: NA
size: once
J: TRBJ1-3
length: 13
V: TRBV5-1
CDR3: CASRWTAGNTIYF
DNA: TGCGCCAGCAGGTGGACAGCAGGAAACACCATATATTTT

D: NA
size: NA
J: TRBJ1-2
length: 15
V: TRBV6-9
CDR3: CASSYLAAEYYGYTF
DNA: TGTGCCAGCAGTTATCTGGCGGCCGAATACTATGGCTACACCTTC

D: NA
size: NA
J: TRBJ2-1
length: 15
V: TRBV28
CDR3: CASSPTGSSYNEQFF
DNA: TGTGCCAGCAGTCCGACAGGAAGCTCCTACAATGAGCAGTTCTTC

D: TRBD1
size: NA
J: TRBJ1-5
length: 15
V: TRBV27
CDR3: CASSLYRQGNQPQHF
DNA: TGTGCCAGCAGTTTATATAGACAGGGTAATCAGCCCCAGCATTTT

D: NA
size: NA
J: TRBJ2-5
length: 15
V: TRBV6-5
CDR3: CASRNLQGIEETQYF
DNA: TGTGCCAGCAGGAACCTACAGGGAATCGAAGAGACCCAGTACTTC

D: TRBD2
size: NA
J: TRBJ2-7
length: 14
V: TRBV18
CDR3: CASSPQRESYEQYF
DNA: TGTGCCAGCTCACCACAGCGGGAGTCCTACGAGCAGTACTTC

D: TRBD1
size: NA
J: TRBJ1-5
length: 14
V: TRBV6-1
CDR3: CASRNTGVNQPQHF
DNA: TGTGCCAGCAGGAATACAGGGGTCAATCAGCCCCAGCATTTT

D: TRBD2
size: NA
J: TRBJ2-1
length: 16
V: TRBV19
CDR3: CASSASGTSAYNEQFF
DNA: TGTGCCAGTAGTGCCTCCGGGACTAGCGCCTACAATGAGCAGTTCTTC

D: NA
size: NA
J: TRBJ2-7
length: 13
V: TRBV19
CDR3: CASSVGRTYEQYF
DNA: TGTGCCAGTAGTGTTGGCAGAACCTACGAGCAGTACTTC

D: NA
size: once
J: TRBJ2-7
length: 14
V: TRBV11-2
CDR3: CASSLGVASYEQYF
DNA: TGTGCCAGCAGCTTGGGCGTTGCCTCCTACGAGCAGTACTTC

D: NA
size: NA
J: TRBJ2-3
length: 14
V: TRBV11-3
CDR3: CASSYPGQPDTQYF
DNA: TGTGCCAGCAGCTATCCGGGACAACCAGATACGCAGTATTTT

D: TRBD2
size: NA
J: TRBJ2-1
length: 16
V: TRBV6-6
CDR3: CASSFPLTSGHNEQFF
DNA: TGTGCCAGCAGTTTCCCCCTTACTAGCGGCCACAATGAGCAGTTCTTC

D: NA
size: NA
J: TRBJ1-1
length: 16
V: TRBV6-5
CDR3: CASSYGRSFLNTEAFF
DNA: TGTGCCAGCAGTTATGGGAGGAGTTTTTTGAACACTGAAGCTTTCTTT

D: NA
size: NA
J: TRBJ2-7
length: 14
V: TRBV30
CDR3: CAWSEGTQFYEQYF
DNA: TGTGCCTGGAGTGAAGGCACACAGTTCTACGAGCAGTACTTC

D: NA
size: NA
J: TRBJ1-2
length: 14
V: TRBV5-1
CDR3: CASSLEGANYGYTF
DNA: TGCGCCAGCAGCTTGGAGGGGGCTAACTATGGCTACACCTTC

D: TRBD1
size: NA
J: TRBJ1-1
length: 17
V: TRBV28
CDR3: CASSLPGQVGLGTEAFF
DNA: TGTGCCAGCAGTTTACCTGGACAGGTGGGTTTGGGCACTGAAGCTTTCTTT

D: NA
size: NA
J: TRBJ1-3
length: 16
V: TRBV7-2
CDR3: CASSLGPGSAGNTIYF
DNA: TGTGCCAGCAGCTTAGGACCAGGGTCAGCAGGAAACACCATATATTTT

D: NA
size: NA
J: TRBJ2-1
length: 16
V: TRBV9
CDR3: CASSVRQKQLRNEQFF
DNA: TGTGCCAGCAGCGTAAGGCAGAAACAACTACGCAATGAGCAGTTCTTC

D: TRBD2
size: NA
J: TRBJ2-1
length: 18
V: TRBV6-1
CDR3: CASSVRLAGGYSYNEQFF
DNA: TGTGCCAGCAGTGTCCGACTAGCGGGAGGGTATTCCTACAATGAGCAGTTCTTC

D: NA
size: NA
J: TRBJ2-7
length: 15
V: TRBV7-9
CDR3: CASSLVAGSSYEQYF
DNA: TGTGCCAGCAGCTTAGTCGCGGGCAGCTCCTACGAGCAGTACTTC

D: TRBD2
size: NA
J: TRBJ2-7
length: 19
V: TRBV7-8
CDR3: CASSFPLGLAGVESYEQYF
DNA: TGTGCCAGCAGCTTTCCGTTAGGACTAGCGGGAGTGGAGTCCTACGAGCAGTACTTC

D: NA
size: NA
J: TRBJ1-1
length: 15
V: TRBV10-2
CDR3: CASSEFQTPNTEAFF
DNA: TGCGCCAGCAGTGAGTTCCAAACTCCGAACACTGAAGCTTTCTTT

D: NA
size: NA
J: TRBJ1-2
length: 13
V: TRBV6-4
CDR3: CASSGSDRSGYTF
DNA: TGTGCCAGCAGTGGGTCAGACAGATCCGGCTACACCTTC

D: TRBD2
size: NA
J: TRBJ2-3
length: 16
V: TRBV7-9
CDR3: CASSSSAGGSTDTQYF
DNA: TGTGCCAGCAGCTCGTCAGCGGGAGGGAGCACAGATACGCAGTATTTT

D: NA
size: once
J: TRBJ1-4
length: 17
V: TRBV6-1
CDR3: CASSEEFLGGGDEKLFF
DNA: TGTGCCAGCAGTGAGGAGTTTCTAGGAGGAGGAGATGAAAAACTGTTTTTT

D: NA
size: NA
J: TRBJ1-1
length: 12
V: TRBV6-5
CDR3: CASSSLYTEAFF
DNA: TGTGCCAGCAGTTCCCTATACACTGAAGCTTTCTTT

D: NA
size: NA
J: TRBJ2-2
length: 14
V: TRBV10-3
CDR3: CAISPEGGTGELFF
DNA: TGTGCCATCAGTCCCGAGGGCGGCACCGGGGAGCTGTTTTTT